A single sample gave rise to the 26 T cell receptor beta chains below, sequenced in a study of cytomegalovirus exposure and HLA in healthy donors. This PCR relied on a set of 60 Vbeta primers and 13 Jbeta primers. The method was immunoSEQ multiplex PCR; TCRdb's version includes in-frame clones alone and lacks a portion of them. The data hold about 120,000 clones, with around a tenth observed a single time. Specimen: PBMCs. These receptors all stem from a man aged 30-40 years in good health and CMV-seronegative.

The chain carries TRBV19 and TRBJ2-1; TRBD2 aligns across 7 bases. The CDR3 sequence is 15 residues long. The junction had 5 bases not matched to a gene; V was cut back by 6 bases and J by 0 bases. Germline-derived CDR1 and CDR2 are LNHDA and SQIVND (reference sequence). Here the CDR3 reads CASSELASSYNEQFF. As DNA, the CDR3 is TGTGCCAGTAGCGAACTAGCGAGCTCCTACAATGAGCAGTTCTTC.

A word on this clone: One end of the junction fails to match germline, which may point to a read error. The rearrangement links TRBV5-6 to TRBJ1-2, with TRBD1 identical over 8 bases. Germline CDR1 and CDR2: SGHDT and YYEEEE. The CDR3 extends over 13 amino acids. The CDR3 region has the DNA TGTGTCAGCAGCGCGACAGGGGTGGAAGGCTACACCTTC. Translation gives CVSSATGVEGYTF.

V and J are TRBV29-1 and TRBJ2-7, with 10 bases identical to TRBD2. Germline V gene sequence: CDR1 SQVTM, CDR2 ANQGSEA. The CDR3 extends over 14 amino acids. The CDR3 DNA follows: TGCGGCGGGGCTGCTAGCGGGAGATTGGGCGAGCAGTACTTC. It translates to CGGAASGRLGEQYF.

This chain joins TRBV6-1 and TRBJ2-1; 9 bases match TRBD1. The CDR3 is 14 residues long. CDR1 MNHNS and CDR2 SASEGT come from the germline V gene. J lost 9 bases, V lost 6 bases, and 9 bases had no gene match. DNA of the CDR3: TGTGCCAGCAGCGGGACAGGGTGGGGAGGTGAGCAGTTCTTC. Protein sequence: CASSGTGWGGEQFF.

The J gene is TRBJ2-3, the V gene TRBV5-4, with D possibly matching TRBD2 (6 bases). The CDR3 is 16 amino acids. Trimming shortened V by 4 bases and J by 2 bases, and 17 bases separated the two germline ends. Germline assignment: CDR1 SGHNT and CDR2 YYREEE (reference sequence). The CDR3 protein is CASSRMVLAATDTQYF. As DNA, the CDR3 is TGTGCCAGCAGCCGTATGGTGTTAGCGGCCACAGATACGCAGTATTTT. The full variable domain, completed using reference TRBV5-4 and TRBJ2-3, is ETGVTQSPTHLIKTRGQQVTLRCSSQSGHNTVSWYQQALGQGPQFIFQYYREEENGRGNFPPRFSGLQFPNYSSELNVNALELDDSALYLCASSRMVLAATDTQYFGPGTRLTVL.

This clone was counted only a few times. The V gene is TRBV30, the J gene TRBJ2-7; 7 bases line up with TRBD1. CDR1 GTSNPN and CDR2 SVGIG come from the germline V gene (reference sequence). The CDR3 sequence is 16 residues long. The J segment lost 2 bases and the V segment lost 1 base, leaving 11 bases of the junction unmatched. CDR3 DNA: TGTGCCTGGAGTGACCCCAGGGGGACGGAACCCTACGAGCAGTACTTC. Encoded protein: CAWSDPRGTEPYEQYF.

J is TRBJ2-5 and V is TRBV15; D might be TRBD1 (6 bases). Germline V gives CDR1 LNHNV, CDR2 YYDKDF (reference sequence). The ends were cut back, 8 bases at V and 5 bases at J, with 15 bases in the middle. The CDR3 has 13 amino acids. The CDR3 reads CATRTWGQETQYF. Written as DNA, the CDR3 is TGTGCCACCCGGACATGGGGGCAGGAGACCCAGTACTTC.

The gene calls are TRBV11-3 and TRBJ1-1, with 7 bases fitting TRBD1. Germline V gives CDR1 SGHNT, CDR2 YENEEA. The CDR3 is 14 residues long. V dropped 6 bases and J dropped 5; count of bases not matched to a gene: 9. The CDR3 sequence: CASREGRGETEAFF. CDR3 nucleotide sequence: TGTGCCAGCAGGGAGGGCAGGGGGGAGACTGAAGCTTTCTTT.

This clone turned up a few times. The chain couples TRBV6-1 to TRBJ1-4, with D possibly matching TRBD1 (5 bases). Deletions cut 3 bases from V and 5 bases from J, with 13 bases between. Germline CDR1 is MNHNS and CDR2 is SASEGT. The length of the CDR3 is 15 residues. The CDR3 DNA follows: TGTGCCAGCAGTGATATCATGAAGGGGAATGAAAAACTGTTTTTT. Its protein is CASSDIMKGNEKLFF.

CDR3 sequence: CASSQAAGGHEQFF. CDR3 coding DNA: TGCGCCAGCAGCCAAGCCGCGGGAGGGCATGAGCAGTTCTTC. The V and J genes are TRBV4-1 and TRBJ2-1; TRBD2 aligns across 9 bases. Germline values: CDR1 MGHRA, CDR2 YSYEKL. This CDR3 spans 14 amino acids. V shed 1 base, J shed 8 bases, and the junction held 3 bases outside the gene matches.

The table lists this clone with a few counts. The V and J genes are TRBV19 and TRBJ2-1; tentatively, D is TRBD2 (7 bases). Per the germline V gene, CDR1 is LNHDA and CDR2 is SQIVND (reference sequence). This CDR3 region has 17 residues. The V end was cut by 4 bases, the J end by 4 bases, with 20 bases between. CDR3 in amino acids: CASSSVWGAGAYNEQFF. CDR3 DNA sequence: TGTGCCAGTAGTAGCGTATGGGGGGCGGGAGCGTACAATGAGCAGTTCTTC.

This clone was detected a few times. J is TRBJ2-5 and V is TRBV6-1; D is undetermined. Trimming shortened V by 0 bases and J by 5 bases, and 7 bases separated the two germline ends. CDR1 MNHNS and CDR2 SASEGT come from the germline V gene. The CDR3 totals 13 residues. CDR3 amino acids: CASSEAGRETQYF. The CDR3 nucleotides read TGTGCCAGCAGTGAAGCGGGCAGGGAGACCCAGTACTTC.

This clone has more than one count but fewer than ten. An end of the junction does not agree with germline; a read error may underlie this. The chain carries TRBV5-1 and TRBJ2-7; D is possibly TRBD1 (5 bases). The CDR3 contains 12 residues. Looked up from germline, CDR1 is SGHRS and CDR2 is YFSETQ. The CDR3 sequence is CVSSHGANEQYF. The CDR3 region has the DNA TGCGTCAGCAGCCATGGGGCGAACGAGCAGTACTTC.

The V call is TRBV5-6, the J call TRBJ1-6, with a tentative D call TRBD1 (5 bases). Germline assignment: CDR1 SGHDT and CDR2 YYEEEE. V was shortened by 4 bases and J by 7 bases, with 9 bases between the two germline ends. The CDR3 totals 13 residues. In DNA, the CDR3 is TGTGCCAGCAGCCCCGGGGGGAATTCACCCCTCCACTTT. Protein product: CASSPGGNSPLHF.

This clone was seen a few times. J is TRBJ2-3 and V is TRBV5-1, with 9 nucleotides matching TRBD1. The J segment lost 4 bases and the V segment lost 2 bases, leaving 5 bases of the junction unmatched. Looked up from germline, CDR1 is SGHRS and CDR2 is YFSETQ. The CDR3 is 15 residues long. The CDR3 bases are TGCGCCAGCAGCTTAACACAGGGGGCTGCAGATACGCAGTATTTT. Protein sequence: CASSLTQGAADTQYF.

This clone was found a few times. The rearrangement links TRBV2 to TRBJ1-1, with D maybe TRBD1 (6 bases). This CDR3 region has 13 residues. The V end lost 8 bases, the J end lost 3 bases, and 13 bases lay between the germline ends. From germline, CDR1 is SNHLY and CDR2 FYNNEI. CDR3 nucleotides: TGTGCCAGCTATCACAGGGTGGACACTGAAGCTTTCTTT. Translation: CASYHRVDTEAFF. Full variable domain (remainder filled in from reference TRBV2 and TRBJ1-1): EPEVTQTPSHQVTQMGQEVILRCVPISNHLYFYWYRQILGQKVEFLVSFYNNEISEKSEIFDDQFSVERPDGSNFTLKIRSTKLEDSAMYFCASYHRVDTEAFFGQGTRLTVV.

This clone was seen a handful of times. The chain is built from TRBV2 and TRBJ2-7; 7 nucleotides agree with TRBD1. CDR1 SNHLY and CDR2 FYNNEI come from the germline V gene. With 7 bases clipped from V and 5 bases from J, the junction kept 11 bases outside the gene matches. This CDR3 is built from 14 residues. CDR3: CASNPLVDRDEQYF. The CDR3 DNA is TGTGCCAGCAATCCTTTAGTTGACAGGGACGAGCAGTACTTC.

The CDR3 sequence is CASTAEGEWTEAFF. CDR3 DNA: TGTGCCAGCACCGCTGAGGGGGAATGGACTGAAGCTTTCTTT. V gene TRBV7-9 combines with J gene TRBJ1-1; possibly TRBD1 for D (6 bases). With 7 bases removed from V and 5 bases from J, the gap between germline ends came to 17 bases. This CDR3 spans 14 amino acids. CDR1 and CDR2 from the germline V gene are SEHNR and FQNEAQ (reference sequence).

Only a few counts were recorded for this clone. This chain uses TRBV2 with TRBJ1-1, with no clear D. This CDR3 has 14 amino acids. Trimming took 6 bases from V and 1 from J, leaving 12 bases between them. Germline V gene data show CDR1 as SNHLY and CDR2 as FYNNEI. The CDR3 bases are TGTGCCAGCAGGCGGGAGGTCGAGAACACTGAAGCTTTCTTT. This codes for CASRREVENTEAFF.

V gene TRBV19 combines with J gene TRBJ2-1; 11 nucleotides line up with TRBD2. With 5 bases clipped from V and 1 base from J, the junction kept 4 bases outside the gene matches. CDR3 length: 16 residues. Per the germline V gene, CDR1 is LNHDA and CDR2 is SQIVND (reference sequence). CDR3 sequence: CASSYTSGGSYNEQFF. CDR3 coding DNA: TGTGCCAGTAGTTACACTAGCGGGGGTTCCTACAATGAGCAGTTCTTC.

The chain recombines TRBV2 with TRBJ2-7; 7 bases align to TRBD1. The CDR3 loop spans 16 amino acids. V trimming: 7 bases; J trimming: 6 bases; junction bases outside the gene matches: 18. Germline values: CDR1 SNHLY, CDR2 FYNNEI. This CDR3 is CASTGSGTESHSEQYF. The CDR3 DNA reads TGTGCCAGCACGGGTTCCGGGACAGAGTCGCACTCCGAGCAGTACTTC.

The genes are TRBV28 and TRBJ1-5; a possible D gene is TRBD1 (6 bases). Deletions cut 4 bases from V and 1 base from J, with 14 bases between. The CDR3 covers 16 residues. The germline gives CDR1 MDHEN, CDR2 SYDVKM. CDR3 coding DNA: TGTGCCAGCAGTTCAGACCCTGGACAGAGCAATCAGCCCCAGCATTTT. Translation: CASSSDPGQSNQPQHF.

This clone came up a few times. The V and J genes are TRBV4-1 and TRBJ1-4; TRBD1 matches at 8 bases. V shed 3 bases, J shed 7 bases, and the junction held 7 bases outside the gene matches. The CDR3 spans 15 residues. The germline gives CDR1 MGHRA, CDR2 YSYEKL. The DNA for the CDR3 is TGCGCCAGCAGCCATGCTGACAGGGGAGGTGAAAAACTGTTTTTT. Its protein is CASSHADRGGEKLFF.

The chain combines TRBV6-5 with TRBJ1-1; D is unclear. The CDR3 spans 13 residues. Germline V CDR1 and CDR2: MNHEY, SVGAGI. V dropped 5 bases and J dropped 0 bases, with 7 bases sitting between them. The CDR3, as DNA: TGTGCCAGCAGTCTTGAGTTGAACACTGAAGCTTTCTTT. It is translated as CASSLELNTEAFF.

In this sample, this clone turned up a few times. DNA of the CDR3: TGTGCCAGTAGTGCAAACAGGGTTTTCACTGAAGCTTTCTTT. Residues: CASSANRVFTEAFF. The chain uses TRBV19 and TRBJ1-1; a weak D match, TRBD1 (6 bases). Germline-derived CDR1 and CDR2 are LNHDA and SQIVND (reference sequence). The CDR3 totals 14 residues. The germline V and J ends were trimmed by 5 bases and 4 bases, with 14 bases remaining between them. Combining the CDR3 with reference TRBV19 and TRBJ1-1 gives the whole variable domain DGGITQSPKYLFRKEGQNVTLSCEQNLNHDAMYWYRQDPGQGLRLIYYSQIVNDFQKGDIAEGYSVSREKKESFPLTVTSAQKNPTAFYLCASSANRVFTEAFFGQGTRLTVV.

The J gene is TRBJ2-5, the V gene TRBV27; 8 bases are a match to TRBD2. Trimming removed 3 bases from V and 0 bases from J; junction bases left unmatched: 3. The length of the CDR3 is 15 residues. The germline V gene encodes CDR1 MNHEY and CDR2 SMNVEV (reference sequence). Written as DNA, the CDR3 is TGTGCCAGCAGTTTGGGCGGGAGGTACCAAGAGACCCAGTACTTC. It is translated as CASSLGGRYQETQYF.